This section outlines one T cell receptor beta chain sequence together with its context. The data derive from a study of blood T cell repertoires in COVID-19. Across the whole study: Sites across the United States, Italy and Spain contributed samples from acute and convalescent COVID-19.

Sequencing used immunoSEQ multiplex PCR; TCRdb keeps in-frame clones, though not all of them. The sample has under 250,000 clones, over 70% seen once. Trimming took 5 bases from V and 1 from J, leaving 11 bases between them. The CDR3 consists of 14 residues. Per the germline V gene, CDR1 is LNHDA and CDR2 is SQIVND (reference sequence). The material sequenced was peripheral blood. The sequence derives from an elderly woman with acute or convalescent COVID-19. The chain recombines TRBV19 with TRBJ1-2, with D tentatively TRBD1 (5 bases). CDR3 region: CASSYGGFNYGYTF. For the CDR3, the DNA is TGTGCCAGTAGTTACGGGGGATTTAACTATGGCTACACCTTC.